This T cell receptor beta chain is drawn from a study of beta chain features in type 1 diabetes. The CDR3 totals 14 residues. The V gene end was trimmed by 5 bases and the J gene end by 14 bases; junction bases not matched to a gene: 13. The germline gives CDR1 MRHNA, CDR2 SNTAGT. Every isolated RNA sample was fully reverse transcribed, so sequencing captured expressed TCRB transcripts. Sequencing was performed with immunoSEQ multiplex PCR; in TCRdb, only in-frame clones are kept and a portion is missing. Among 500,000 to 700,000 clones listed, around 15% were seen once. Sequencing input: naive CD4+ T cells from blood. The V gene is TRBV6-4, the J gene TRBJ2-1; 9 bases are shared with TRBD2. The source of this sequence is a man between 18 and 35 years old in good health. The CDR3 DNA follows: TGTGCCAGCAGTTCCTTGAGTAGCGGGGGCCGGAAGTTCTTC. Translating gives CASSSLSSGGRKFF.